This T cell receptor beta chain came from a study of T cells in localized non-small cell lung cancer (dated by TCRdb to the early 2020s). General notes on the study: The study examined T cell repertoires in 200 to 300 patients with early-stage NSCLC and compared tumors with uninvolved tumor-adjacent lungs. All 220 or so NSCLC patients in the cohort were treatment-naive and had localized lung tumors that were resected. The mean age of the NSCLC patients was roughly 70 years, with 130 or so men and around 100 women. The research as a whole found: Since the design was exploratory, TCR variables were selected using unadjusted p-values with no false-discovery rate correction. Because multi-region sequencing of the tumors was not done, intratumor heterogeneity could not be ruled out. Of the top 100 tumor clones, a median of approximately 60 were detected in paired uninvolved adjacent lung; roughly 29 were also among that lung's top 100. Longer overall survival was associated with higher T cell density in blood, whereas shorter survival was associated with higher clonality in adjacent lung. Uninvolved tumor-adjacent lung showed the highest T cell clonality, higher than tumor, which suggests more focused antigenic responses in the uninvolved tumor-adjacent lung.

The immunoSEQ Assay was used to sequence TCR beta CDR3 regions from DNA. Per the original workflow: T cell density was computed as TCR beta template counts normalized to usable DNA estimated by amplifying housekeeping genes. Richness was estimated using the preseqR package, with extrapolation to 400,000 templates for PBMC samples and to 120,000 templates for tissue samples. Clonality was defined by subtracting Pielou's evenness from one. Tissue-enriched TCRs were identified by differential abundance testing using productive amino-acid clonotypes, minimum total count 5 and alpha 0.1. The Jaccard Index and the Morisita Overlap Index were used to quantify repertoire overlap between compartments. GLIPH grouped TCR beta CDR3s together with public tetramer-defined viral CDR3s, and a viral motif had to include at least three viral sequences and also show V-gene enrichment. Imported from immuneACCESS, the table was reduced by TCRdb to in-frame sequences with V and J called. These copies leave out some clones; in studies compared against another copy, an unresolved V gene accounts for under half, and the cause of the remainder is not known. That table gives V, J and clone size, and the DNA gave D and trimming. Here the sample has about 1,700 clones; 20% to 25% occur a single time. The ten largest clones take up 10% to 15% of the sample.

Measured from the cysteine to the phenylalanine, the CDR3 is 16 residues long. The sequence is cut down to CDR3 DNA, 48 bases in frame from base 1. For CDR1 and CDR2, the germline V gene lists SGHNT and YENEEA. V is reduced by 2 bases and J by 0 bases, leaving a spacing of 13 bases between them. Notes on this clone: Its binding antigen is unknown. There are no base qualities to consult, and no much larger clone falls within one base.

At diagnosis, tumor, uninvolved tumor-adjacent lung and peripheral blood were collected and then preserved as a mix of FFPE and fresh-frozen material. The material sequenced was lung tumor tissue, taken before any cancer treatment. The receptor was isolated from a man between 40 and 69 years old with stage III lung adenocarcinoma. The chain joins TRBV11-3 to TRBJ2-5, with no D gene named confidently. The DNA sequence is as follows: TGTGCCAGCAGCTTAACCGGTGGACCGGACCAAGAGACCCAGTACTTC. Protein translation: CASSLTGGPDQETQYF.